This T cell receptor (beta chain) was identified in a study of blood T cell repertoires in COVID-19. Study-wide context: COVID-19 samples, acute and convalescent, were from the United States, Italy and Spain.

TCRdb's table, derived via immunoSEQ multiplex PCR, lists solely in-frame clones and lacks some. The data show about 100,000 clones, 85% seen once. The CDR3 covers 15 residues. Germline lookup yields CDR1 MNHEY and CDR2 SVGAGI. J was trimmed by 7 bases and V by 6 bases; bases with no gene match: 10. This TCR was recovered from a human donor in a cohort sampled during active COVID-19. The sequenced sample was peripheral blood. V usage is TRBV6-5 and J usage is TRBJ1-4, with 8 bases fitting TRBD1. The CDR3 here is CASSPPGTGPEKLFF. The CDR3 DNA follows: TGTGCCAGCAGCCCCCCCGGGACAGGACCTGAAAAACTGTTTTTT.